Each of the 27 T cell receptor beta chains below was sequenced from the same sample in a study of blood T cell repertoires in COVID-19. Sequenced by immunoSEQ multiplex PCR; TCRdb stores in-frame clones only, minus some. The sample gives some 300,000 clones, approximately 86% of which show up once; around 14% is in the top ten. The specimen sequenced was peripheral blood. The receptors were gathered from a woman aged 70-85 years with COVID-19, enrolled during active disease.

The V gene is TRBV6-1, the J gene TRBJ2-3, with a weak D call TRBD2 (7 bases). The CDR3 spans 19 residues. Germline assignment: CDR1 MNHNS and CDR2 SASEGT. Between the trimmed V and J ends, which lost 1 base and 0 bases, there was a span of 20 bases. CDR3 region: CASSEVRVGGGPSTDTQYF. The CDR3, as DNA: TGTGCCAGCAGTGAAGTGAGGGTAGGGGGGGGGCCCAGCACAGATACGCAGTATTTT.

With respect to this clone: Other nucleotide sequences from this sample produce the same CDR3. The chain employs TRBV29-1 and TRBJ1-1; D not resolved. This CDR3 has 13 residues. The germline gives CDR1 SQVTM, CDR2 ANQGSEA. Trimming cost V 4 bases and J 0 bases, with 9 bases left between them. This chain's CDR3 is CSVGGLMNTEAFF. The CDR3 DNA is TGCAGCGTTGGAGGCCTGATGAACACTGAAGCTTTCTTT.

The genes are TRBV24-1 and TRBJ1-4; D is unclear. V dropped 3 bases and J dropped 7 bases, with 8 bases sitting between them. This CDR3 region has 13 residues. Germline lookup yields CDR1 KGHDR and CDR2 SFDVKD. CDR3: CATSDGSLEKLFF. The CDR3 DNA reads TGTGCCACCAGTGATGGGAGTCTTGAAAAACTGTTTTTT.

The chain links TRBV20-1 to TRBJ2-5; no clear D gene. CDR1 is DFQATT and CDR2 is SNEGSKA in the germline V gene (reference sequence). Trimming took 3 bases from V and 2 from J, leaving 19 bases between them. The CDR3 runs 16 residues. The CDR3 protein is CSASVFVAGRQETQYF. CDR3 nucleotide sequence: TGCAGTGCTAGTGTTTTTGTGGCAGGAAGACAAGAGACCCAGTACTTC.

The rearrangement links TRBV30 to TRBJ1-6; D ambiguous. The CDR3 consists of 12 residues. CDR1 GTSNPN and CDR2 SVGIG come from the germline V gene (reference sequence). V was clipped by 1 base and J by 6 bases, with 4 bases between them. The CDR3 reads CAWSAFNSPLHF. The DNA of the CDR3 is TGTGCCTGGAGTGCTTTTAATTCACCCCTCCACTTT.

This clone was counted at least ten times. The chain carries TRBV29-1 and TRBJ2-3; TRBD1 matches 7 bases. V shed 6 bases, J shed 1 base, and the junction held 4 bases outside the gene matches. This CDR3 contains 13 residues. Germline V gene data show CDR1 as SQVTM and CDR2 as ANQGSEA. CDR3 nucleotides: TGCAGCGTCCCTACAGGGGGCACAGATACGCAGTATTTT. Encoded protein: CSVPTGGTDTQYF.

This chain connects TRBV11-2 to TRBJ2-5; D is possibly TRBD1 (5 bases). V gave up 4 bases and J gave up 2 bases, with 8 bases separating them. Germline lookup yields CDR1 SGHAT and CDR2 FQNNGV. This CDR3 is built from 13 residues. Here the CDR3 reads CASSYDSQETQYF. CDR3 coding DNA: TGTGCCAGCAGCTACGACAGTCAAGAGACCCAGTACTTC. The full variable domain, in which reference TRBV11-2 and TRBJ2-5 provide the parts outside the CDR3, is EAGVAQSPRYKIIEKRQSVAFWCNPISGHATLYWYQQILGQGPKLLIQFQNNGVVDDSQLPKDRFSAERLKGVDSTLKIQPAKLEDSAVYLCASSYDSQETQYFGPGTRLLVL.

The rearrangement uses TRBV7-2 and TRBJ2-7; no firm D call. V was pared by 5 bases and J by 3 bases, with 17 bases between. CDR3 length: 15 residues. Germline CDR1 reads SGHTA; CDR2 reads FQGNSA. The chain's CDR3 is CASSPSPSHSYEQYF. The CDR3 nucleotides are TGTGCCAGCAGCCCGAGCCCCTCTCATAGCTACGAGCAGTACTTC.

CDR3 bases: TGTGCCAGCAGGGGCCCGGGACAGCGTTCTGGAAACACCATATATTTT. It is translated as CASRGPGQRSGNTIYF. This chain joins TRBV2 and TRBJ1-3; 7 bases are a match to TRBD1. CDR3 length: 16 amino acids. V shed 6 bases, J shed 1 base, and the junction held 9 bases outside the gene matches. In germline, CDR1 is SNHLY, CDR2 FYNNEI.

This chain connects TRBV24-1 to TRBJ2-5; 13 bases agree with TRBD2. The CDR3 has 17 residues. Germline assignment: CDR1 KGHDR and CDR2 SFDVKD. After removal of 1 base from V and 4 bases from J, the junction contained 5 bases not matched to a gene. The CDR3 protein is CATSDFGTSGARETQYF. The CDR3 nucleotides are TGTGCCACCAGTGATTTCGGGACTAGCGGGGCAAGAGAGACCCAGTACTTC.

This clone has only one observation. The chain has TRBV7-2 and TRBJ2-7; no firm D call. Germline CDR1 is SGHTA and CDR2 is FQGNSA. The V gene lost 1 base and the J gene lost 1 base, with 8 bases spanning the gap. The CDR3 length is 14 residues. CDR3 loop: CASSLVAASYEQYF. The CDR3 DNA is TGTGCCAGCAGCTTAGTGGCGGCTTCCTACGAGCAGTACTTC. The full variable domain, completed using reference TRBV7-2 and TRBJ2-7, is GAGVSQSPSNKVTEKGKDVELRCDPISGHTALYWYRQSLGQGLEFLIYFQGNSAPDKSGLPSDRFSAERTGGSVSTLTIQRTQQEDSAVYLCASSLVAASYEQYFGPGTRLTVT.

The chain combines TRBV6-6 with TRBJ1-1; a weak D match, TRBD1 (5 bases). V dropped 4 bases and J dropped 1 base, with 13 bases sitting between them. The CDR3 consists of 15 residues. Germline-derived CDR1 and CDR2 are MNHNY and SVGAGI (reference sequence). CDR3 region: CASSSPGGENTEAFF. In DNA form, the CDR3 reads TGTGCCAGCAGTTCCCCGGGGGGGGAGAACACTGAAGCTTTCTTT.

V usage is TRBV7-2 and J usage is TRBJ1-2; 7 bases fit TRBD1. Trimming at V came to 5 bases and at J to 0 bases, leaving 6 bases not matched to a gene. Germline CDR1 and CDR2: SGHTA and FQGNSA. This CDR3 comprises 15 residues. The DNA of the CDR3 is TGTGCCAGCAGCAATACAGGGGTAGCTAACTATGGCTACACCTTC. Its translation is CASSNTGVANYGYTF.

There are a few counts of this clone. The chain combines TRBV4-3 with TRBJ1-3; D gene uncertain. Germline V gene data show CDR1 as LGHNA and CDR2 as YSLEER. Deletions cut 0 bases from V and 2 bases from J, with 11 bases between. The CDR3 extends over 16 amino acids. CDR3 loop: CASSQDSGSAGNTIYF. CDR3 coding DNA: TGCGCCAGCAGCCAAGATTCGGGGTCAGCTGGAAACACCATATATTTT.

This rearrangement joins TRBV28 to TRBJ1-6, with a possible D match to TRBD1 (5 bases). CDR1 is MDHEN and CDR2 is SYDVKM in the germline V gene. Trimming cost V 2 bases and J 10 bases, with 12 bases left between them. This CDR3 spans 14 amino acids. The CDR3 region has the DNA TGTGCCAGCAGTTTAAGCGGGGCTAGATCACCCCTCCACTTT. It is translated as CASSLSGARSPLHF.

The chain has TRBV21-1 and TRBJ1-5; the table's D call of TRBD1 was not tested on the DNA. TRBV21-1 is labeled a pseudogene. CDR3 length: 17 amino acids. The CDR3 sequence is CASKWDRGLYGNQPQHF. CDR3 DNA sequence: TGTGCCAGCAAATGGGACAGGGGGCTTTATGGCAATCAGCCCCAGCATTTT.

The V and J genes are TRBV2 and TRBJ2-1; D not resolved. CDR3 size: 15 residues. V was shortened by 3 bases and J by 6 bases, with 15 bases between the two germline ends. Germline V gene sequence: CDR1 SNHLY, CDR2 FYNNEI. CDR3: CASSDPQYVVNEQFF. In DNA form, the CDR3 reads TGTGCCAGCAGTGATCCTCAGTATGTGGTCAATGAGCAGTTCTTC.

The rearrangement links TRBV2 to TRBJ1-6; 7 bases are a match to TRBD1. This CDR3 comprises 15 residues. After removal of 4 bases from V and 6 bases from J, the junction contained 6 bases not matched to a gene. Germline assignment: CDR1 SNHLY and CDR2 FYNNEI. The CDR3 region is CASSGFGQANSPLHF. Written as DNA, the CDR3 is TGTGCCAGCAGTGGGTTCGGACAGGCTAATTCACCCCTCCACTTT.

This chain connects TRBV5-1 to TRBJ2-4, with TRBD1 matching over 8 bases. The CDR3 consists of 18 residues. V dropped 0 bases and J dropped 2; count of bases not matched to a gene: 10. Germline V gene sequence: CDR1 SGHRS, CDR2 YFSETQ. CDR3 sequence: CASSLALTGDHPKNIQYF. DNA for the CDR3: TGCGCCAGCAGCTTGGCCCTGACAGGGGATCATCCCAAAAACATTCAGTACTTC.

The chain combines TRBV27 with TRBJ2-7, with D possibly being TRBD2 (7 bases). V gave up 5 bases and J gave up 7 bases, with 12 bases separating them. CDR3 length equals 12 residues. Germline CDR1 is MNHEY and CDR2 is SMNVEV (reference sequence). The DNA of the CDR3 is TGTGCCAGCAGTGGGGGGGCGGGGGAGCAGTACTTC. This sequence encodes CASSGGAGEQYF.

The V gene is TRBV29-1, the J gene TRBJ1-2; tentatively, D is TRBD1 (6 bases). Germline lookup yields CDR1 SQVTM and CDR2 ANQGSEA. The CDR3 extends over 15 amino acids. Trimming cost V 6 bases and J 4 bases, with 21 bases left between them. The CDR3 region is CSVLVLQQGVYGYTF. In DNA form, the CDR3 reads TGCAGCGTCCTTGTCCTTCAACAGGGAGTCTATGGCTACACCTTC. Full variable domain (missing parts from reference TRBV29-1 and TRBJ1-2): SAVISQKPSRDICQRGTSLTIQCQVDSQVTMMFWYRQQPGQSLTLIATANQGSEATYESGFVIDKFPISRPNLTFSTLTVSNMSPEDSSIYLCSVLVLQQGVYGYTFGSGTRLTVV.

The rearrangement uses TRBV3-1 (or the pseudogene TRBV3-2) and TRBJ1-1; TRBD1 is a possible D gene (5 bases). CDR3 length: 16 residues. Trimming took 1 base from V and 1 from J, leaving 13 bases between them. Germline V gives CDR1 LGHDT, CDR2 YNNKEL (reference sequence). CDR3 sequence: CASSQGLVGGNTEAFF. CDR3 DNA sequence: TGTGCCAGCAGCCAAGGTCTGGTGGGGGGGAACACTGAAGCTTTCTTT.

This clone was observed once. The V gene is TRBV27, the J gene TRBJ2-7; possibly TRBD2 for D (6 bases). The length of the CDR3 is 14 residues. Trimming shortened V by 3 bases and J by 6 bases, and 15 bases separated the two germline ends. Germline CDR1 is MNHEY and CDR2 is SMNVEV (reference sequence). The CDR3 DNA is TGTGCCAGCAGTTTGGCGGGGCGAATATCCGAGCAGTACTTC. It specifies CASSLAGRISEQYF.

The CDR3 protein is CASSERSGGPYNEQFF. CDR3 DNA sequence: TGTGCCAGCTCAGAGCGTAGCGGGGGACCTTACAATGAGCAGTTCTTC. This chain joins TRBV18 and TRBJ2-1; 9 bases are shared with TRBD2. CDR1 is KGHSH and CDR2 is LQKENI in the germline V gene. V lost 5 bases, J lost 4 bases, and 9 bases stayed unmatched. The CDR3 is made up of 16 amino acids.

This clone showed up just a few times. V gene TRBV2 combines with J gene TRBJ2-2; 9 positions agree with TRBD1. This CDR3 spans 13 amino acids. Germline assignment: CDR1 SNHLY and CDR2 FYNNEI. The J segment lost 6 bases and the V segment lost 10 bases, leaving 6 bases of the junction unmatched. CDR3 in amino acids: CATKQGAPGELFF. The CDR3, as DNA: TGTGCCACAAAACAGGGGGCTCCCGGGGAGCTGTTTTTT.

The rearrangement joins TRBV5-1 to TRBJ2-1, with D maybe TRBD1 (6 bases). Germline V gene lookup returns CDR1 SGHRS and CDR2 YFSETQ. Trimming took 4 bases from V and 0 from J, leaving 14 bases between them. The CDR3 has 16 residues. The CDR3 here is CASSVDGQSSYNEQFF. The CDR3 nucleotides read TGCGCCAGCAGCGTGGACGGACAGAGCTCCTACAATGAGCAGTTCTTC.

This clone was observed a handful of times. The gene calls are TRBV11-2 and TRBJ1-1; possible D gene TRBD1, 6 bases. The CDR3 has 14 residues. The germline V gene encodes CDR1 SGHAT and CDR2 FQNNGV. V dropped 5 bases and J dropped 7 bases, with 17 bases sitting between them. CDR3 sequence: CASSTRTDSFEAFF. The CDR3 DNA sequence: TGTGCCAGCAGCACCCGAACGGACAGTTTTGAAGCTTTCTTT.